The rows below give T cell receptor beta chains drawn from one sample of a study of neurological immune-mediated disorders. TCRdb re-called the 5' RACE reads through MiXCR, storing one row per CDR3 protein. The sample consists of about 49,000 distinct CDR3 sequences, 10% of them appearing once. Sequencing was carried out using PBMCs. Receptor source: a woman aged 40 to 49 in good health. CDR3s include the opening cysteine and the closing phenylalanine or tryptophan. A D gene is named only where the DNA matches it firmly. Some rows have no size entry. The others give once, few or many, or a class for an expanded clone.

D: NA
J: TRBJ1-2
V: TRBV7-2
size: many
CDR3: CASSLTTNYGYTF
DNA: TGTGCCAGCAGCTTGACAACTAACTATGGCTACACCTTC

D: NA
J: TRBJ2-2
V: TRBV5-5
size: many
CDR3: CASSFPGGGPNTGELFF
DNA: TGTGCCAGCAGCTTCCCCGGTGGAGGGCCCAACACCGGGGAGCTGTTTTTT

D: TRBD1
J: TRBJ2-3
V: TRBV5-1
size: many
CDR3: CATSDRPWDEDTQYF
DNA: TGCGCCACGTCGGACAGGCCCTGGGATGAAGATACGCAGTATTTT

D: NA
J: TRBJ1-1
V: TRBV5-1
size: many
CDR3: CASRLGGQRATEAFF
DNA: TGCGCCAGCAGACTTGGAGGACAGAGAGCCACTGAAGCTTTCTTT

D: TRBD1
J: TRBJ2-6
V: TRBV3-1
size: NA
CDR3: CASSFGTGLSGANVLTF
DNA: TGTGCCAGCAGCTTCGGGACAGGCCTATCTGGGGCCAACGTCCTGACTTTC

D: NA
J: TRBJ2-7
V: TRBV29-1
size: many
CDR3: CSVVGRAGSYEQYF
DNA: TGCAGCGTTGTGGGCAGGGCCGGCTCCTACGAGCAGTACTTC

D: NA
J: TRBJ2-4
V: TRBV20-1
size: NA
CDR3: CSAKSSGRGIAKNIQYF
DNA: TGCAGTGCTAAATCTTCGGGTAGGGGAATAGCCAAAAACATTCAGTACTTC

D: NA
J: TRBJ1-2
V: TRBV7-8
size: many
CDR3: CASTRGRGLNYGYTF
DNA: TGTGCCAGCACACGAGGACGGGGTTTAAACTATGGCTACACCTTC

D: NA
J: TRBJ2-7
V: TRBV20-1
size: many
CDR3: CSAWTDGYEQYF
DNA: TGCAGTGCATGGACAGACGGCTACGAGCAGTACTTC

D: TRBD1
J: TRBJ2-4
V: TRBV30
size: many
CDR3: CAWGTGYLQYF
DNA: TGTGCCTGGGGGACAGGATATTTGCAGTACTTC

D: NA
J: TRBJ1-2
V: TRBV7-2
size: many
CDR3: CASSPGVGMYGYTF
DNA: TGTGCCAGCAGCCCGGGAGTGGGGATGTATGGCTACACCTTC

D: TRBD1
J: TRBJ1-2
V: TRBV18
size: many
CDR3: CASSPETGINYGYTF
DNA: TGTGCCAGCTCACCCGAGACAGGGATTAACTATGGCTACACCTTC

D: NA
J: TRBJ1-2
V: TRBV29-1
size: many
CDR3: CSVELVGNYGYTF
DNA: TGCAGCGTTGAATTGGTAGGGAACTATGGCTACACCTTC

D: NA
J: TRBJ1-1
V: TRBV5-1
size: many
CDR3: CASSPWVNTEAFF
DNA: TGCGCCAGCAGCCCGTGGGTGAACACTGAAGCTTTCTTT

D: NA
J: TRBJ2-7
V: TRBV27
size: many
CDR3: CASSLINEQYF
DNA: TGTGCCAGCAGTTTAATCAACGAGCAGTACTTC

D: TRBD1
J: TRBJ1-2
V: TRBV29-1
size: many
CDR3: CSVRDSSNYGYTF
DNA: TGCAGCGTCCGGGACAGCTCTAACTATGGCTACACCTTC

D: TRBD1
J: TRBJ1-5
V: TRBV5-6
size: many
CDR3: CASSSYLRGRDQPQHF
DNA: TGTGCCAGCAGCTCTTACCTCAGGGGGCGAGATCAGCCCCAGCATTTT

D: NA
J: TRBJ2-3
V: TRBV6-5
size: medium-sized
CDR3: CASKWVDTQYF
DNA: TGTGCCAGCAAGTGGGTAGATACGCAGTATTTT

D: NA
J: TRBJ1-1
V: TRBV5-5
size: many
CDR3: CASSWGGGGPNTEAFF
DNA: TGTGCCAGCAGCTGGGGGGGCGGGGGGCCGAACACTGAAGCTTTCTTT

D: NA
J: TRBJ1-5
V: TRBV11-2
size: many
CDR3: CASSLDPGRNQPQHF
DNA: TGTGCCAGCAGCTTAGATCCAGGGCGGAATCAGCCCCAGCATTTT

D: TRBD1
J: TRBJ2-7
V: TRBV20-1
size: many
CDR3: CSAPNAGTGTNEQYF
DNA: TGCAGTGCTCCGAATGCCGGGACAGGGACCAACGAGCAGTACTTC

D: NA
J: TRBJ2-2
V: TRBV3-1
size: NA
CDR3: CASSPGVNTGELFF
DNA: TGTGCCAGCAGCCCTGGAGTTAACACCGGGGAGCTGTTTTTT

D: NA
J: TRBJ2-2
V: TRBV5-1
size: NA
CDR3: CASSLGYLNTWELFF
DNA: TGCGCCAGCAGCTTGGGGTACCTTAACACCTGGGAGCTGTTTTTT

D: NA
J: TRBJ2-1
V: TRBV5-1
size: many
CDR3: CASSRISNEQFF
DNA: TGCGCCAGCAGCCGAATTTCCAATGAGCAGTTCTTC

D: TRBD1
J: TRBJ2-1
V: TRBV5-5
size: many
CDR3: CASRIFDRGYNEQFF
DNA: TGTGCCAGCAGAATTTTCGACAGGGGATACAATGAGCAGTTCTTC

D: NA
J: TRBJ2-5
V: TRBV29-1
size: many
CDR3: CSVVGGPPETQYF
DNA: TGCAGCGTTGTTGGGGGCCCCCCGGAGACCCAGTACTTC

D: TRBD2
J: TRBJ2-5
V: TRBV5-6
size: few
CDR3: CASSWSGRARETQYF
DNA: TGTGCCAGCAGCTGGAGCGGGAGGGCCCGGGAGACCCAGTACTTC

D: TRBD1
J: TRBJ1-1
V: TRBV5-1
size: many
CDR3: CASSPGQPNTEAFF
DNA: TGCGCCAGCAGCCCGGGACAGCCGAACACTGAAGCTTTCTTT

D: TRBD1
J: TRBJ2-7
V: TRBV5-6
size: many
CDR3: CASSVGTGGFHEQYF
DNA: TGTGCCAGCAGCGTGGGGACAGGGGGCTTCCACGAGCAGTACTTC

D: NA
J: TRBJ1-4
V: TRBV7-2
size: many
CDR3: CASSVTGSSNEKLFF
DNA: TGTGCCAGCAGCGTAACAGGCAGCTCTAATGAAAAACTGTTTTTT

D: NA
J: TRBJ2-7
V: TRBV20-1
size: many
CDR3: CSARRASHEQYF
DNA: TGCAGTGCTAGGAGGGCCTCACACGAGCAGTACTTC

D: NA
J: TRBJ2-2
V: TRBV5-1
size: many
CDR3: CASSLAAGELFF
DNA: TGCGCCAGCAGCCTCGCAGCCGGGGAGCTGTTTTTT

D: NA
J: TRBJ2-7
V: TRBV6-1
size: many
CDR3: CASSERGGVTSEQYF
DNA: TGTGCCAGCAGTGAACGGGGTGGGGTGACGAGCGAGCAGTACTTC

D: NA
J: TRBJ1-1
V: TRBV7-3
size: many
CDR3: CASSLTGGPGTEAFF
DNA: TGTGCCAGCAGCTTAACTGGGGGGCCGGGCACTGAAGCTTTCTTT

D: NA
J: TRBJ2-3
V: TRBV12-3/TRBV12-4
size: many
CDR3: CASSFSGGTDTQYF
DNA: TGTGCCAGCAGTTTCTCCGGAGGCACAGATACGCAGTATTTT

D: NA
J: TRBJ2-1
V: TRBV10-3
size: many
CDR3: CAIRGGDRSYNEQFF
DNA: TGTGCCATCAGGGGCGGGGACCGCTCCTACAATGAGCAGTTCTTC

D: TRBD1
J: TRBJ2-7
V: TRBV4-1
size: many
CDR3: CASSPGQTTYEQYF
DNA: TGCGCCAGCAGCCCGGGACAGACGACCTACGAGCAGTACTTC

D: NA
J: TRBJ2-3
V: TRBV9
size: many
CDR3: CASSVIPYADTQYF
DNA: TGTGCCAGCAGCGTAATACCCTACGCAGATACGCAGTATTTT

D: NA
J: TRBJ1-2
V: TRBV5-6
size: many
CDR3: CASSLVRGAQGYTF
DNA: TGTGCCAGCAGCTTGGTAAGAGGGGCCCAAGGCTACACCTTC

D: NA
J: TRBJ2-5
V: TRBV5-6
size: medium-sized
CDR3: CASSAARRERETQYF
DNA: TGTGCCAGCAGCGCAGCTAGGAGGGAACGGGAGACCCAGTACTTC

D: TRBD2
J: TRBJ2-7
V: TRBV20-1
size: medium-sized
CDR3: CSAREHASGDIYEQYF
DNA: TGCAGTGCTAGAGAGCATGCTAGCGGGGATATTTACGAGCAGTACTTC

D: NA
J: TRBJ1-5
V: TRBV27
size: NA
CDR3: CASSTWDSNQPQHF
DNA: TGTGCCAGCAGTACCTGGGACAGCAATCAGCCCCAGCATTTT

D: NA
J: TRBJ2-3
V: TRBV5-1
size: few
CDR3: CASSLGALGGAAPTDTQYF
DNA: TGCGCCAGCAGCTTGGGCGCCCTAGGGGGAGCGGCACCCACAGATACGCAGTATTTT

D: NA
J: TRBJ1-3
V: TRBV12-3/TRBV12-4
size: many
CDR3: CASSRTQLSGNTIYF
DNA: TGTGCCAGCAGTAGGACTCAGCTCTCTGGAAACACCATATATTTT

D: NA
J: TRBJ1-5
V: TRBV7-2
size: NA
CDR3: CASSRDTGNQPQHF
DNA: TGTGCCAGCAGCCGGGACACAGGCAATCAGCCCCAGCATTTT

D: TRBD1
J: TRBJ2-1
V: TRBV12-3/TRBV12-4
size: many
CDR3: CASSFDRATEQFF
DNA: TGTGCCAGCAGTTTCGACAGGGCAACTGAGCAGTTCTTC

D: NA
J: TRBJ2-7
V: TRBV11-3
size: NA
CDR3: CASSNPPNSYEQYF
DNA: TGTGCCAGCAGCAACCCCCCAAACTCCTACGAGCAGTACTTC